The 27 T cell receptor beta chains presented below share a single source sample, sequenced in a study of blood T cells in healthy people across ages. PCR was performed a second time for 7 to 11 cycles using a sample-barcoded 5' primer and a J-beta primer mix. In TCRdb, the 5' RACE reads were re-called with MiXCR into one record per CDR3 protein. Counted here are around 1,000,000 distinct CDR3 sequences, 20% to 25% occurring once; the ten biggest clones make up approximately 0.79%. A further study also used this sample, focusing on T cells of mothers and their children.

The sample taken for sequencing was blood. These TCRs come from a girl aged 2 to 10 in good health.

There are a few counts of this clonotype. V is TRBV15 and J is TRBJ1-5; D not certain. The CDR3 runs 15 residues. Trimming pared 0 bases from V and 5 bases from J, leaving 11 bases between. CDR1 is LNHNV, CDR2 YYDKDF, per germline (reference sequence). The CDR3 region is CATSRDPFGYQPQHF. DNA of the CDR3: TGTGCCACCAGCAGAGATCCTTTCGGTTATCAGCCCCAGCATTTT.

This clonotype was observed a few times. The rearrangement links TRBV28 to TRBJ2-7, with 8 bases identical to TRBD2. The trim removed 6 bases at V and 3 bases at J, leaving 10 bases unmatched. Germline V lookup: CDR1 MDHEN, CDR2 SYDVKM. The CDR3 totals 15 residues. Here the CDR3 reads CASSPTGTRDYEQYF. The CDR3 nucleotides read TGTGCCAGCAGCCCGACCGGGACTAGGGACTACGAGCAGTACTTC.

This clonotype was recorded a few times. The chain couples TRBV2 to TRBJ2-1; the match to TRBD2 covers 8 bases. The CDR3 length is 15 residues. Germline V CDR1 and CDR2: SNHLY, FYNNEI. The J segment lost 10 bases and the V segment lost 3 bases, leaving 11 bases of the junction unmatched. The CDR3 DNA is TGTGCCAGCAGTGAGTGGTCGGGGGGGCCTGTCGAGCAGTTCTTC. Translation: CASSEWSGGPVEQFF.

This clonotype has only a few counts. This chain links TRBV4-3 with TRBJ2-5; D might be TRBD1 (6 bases). The end of the DNA is better explained by TRBJ2-1, so the J call may be wrong. The germline V gene encodes CDR1 LGHNA and CDR2 YSLEER. This CDR3 has 14 amino acids. CDR3 DNA sequence: TGCGCCAGCAGCCAAGTAAACAGGGCTAATGAGCAGTTCTTC. Its protein is CASSQVNRANEQFF.

The V gene is TRBV29-1, the J gene TRBJ2-5; maybe TRBD1 (6 bases). The J call may be wrong; the DNA end is better matched by TRBJ2-7. Germline values: CDR1 SQVTM, CDR2 ANQGSEA. This CDR3 comprises 14 residues. The CDR3 is CSVSVNTGSNEQYF. For the CDR3, the DNA is TGCAGCGTATCCGTCAACACAGGGAGCAACGAGCAGTACTTC.

This sequence joins TRBV7-2 and TRBJ2-3, with 11 bases that match TRBD2. The CDR3 is made up of 16 amino acids. V was pared by 2 bases and J by 2 bases, with 3 bases of the junction left unmatched. In germline, CDR1 is SGHTA, CDR2 FQGNSA. CDR3 DNA: TGTGCCAGCAGCTTAATAGCGGGGGGGTACACAGATACGCAGTATTTT. This sequence encodes CASSLIAGGYTDTQYF.

Points on this clonotype: The junction does not match germline at one end; this may be a read error. This chain links TRBV5-5 with TRBJ2-5; TRBD2 agrees at 7 bases. From germline, CDR1 is SGHKS and CDR2 YYEKEE (reference sequence). CDR3 length: 15 residues. The DNA for the CDR3 is TGTACCAGCAGCTTTAGGACTAGTGGTGAAGGGACCCAGTACTTC. Its protein is CTSSFRTSGEGTQYF.

This clonotype was counted a few times. This chain uses TRBV19 with TRBJ2-2, with 9 nucleotides matching TRBD1. V was clipped by 0 bases and J by 6 bases; unmatched bases: 8. Germline CDR1 LNHDA, CDR2 SQIVND (reference sequence). The CDR3 contains 17 residues. CDR3 sequence reads: CASSIEVPRQGAGELFF. In nucleotides, the CDR3 is TGTGCCAGTAGTATAGAAGTCCCCCGACAGGGGGCCGGGGAGCTGTTTTTT.

Of note for this clonotype: One junction end does not reproduce the germline sequence, and a read error may be involved. The chain recombines TRBV4-1 with TRBJ2-7; 10 positions agree with TRBD1. Germline V gives CDR1 MGHRA, CDR2 YSYEKL. The CDR3 is made up of 18 amino acids. The CDR3 DNA reads TGCGCCAGCAGTCCGACAGGGGGCCGGGGGAGTAATGCCTACGAGCAATACTTC. This encodes CASSPTGGRGSNAYEQYF.

This chain joins TRBV28 and TRBJ2-2; D is perhaps TRBD1 (5 bases). CDR1 is MDHEN and CDR2 is SYDVKM in the germline V gene. V was cut by 2 bases and J by 1 base, with 8 bases left in between. There are 15 residues in the CDR3. CDR3 nucleotides: TGTGCCAGCAGTTTACGTGACAGGAACACCGGGGAGCTGTTTTTT. This codes for CASSLRDRNTGELFF.

The chain joins TRBV28 to TRBJ2-5, with D possibly matching TRBD2 (6 bases). The CDR3 covers 14 residues. The V and J ends lost 6 bases and 5 bases respectively, with 16 bases between them. The germline CDR1 and CDR2 sequences are MDHEN and SYDVKM. The CDR3 bases are TGTGCCAGCAGCCGACGCAGGGAGGTGGAGACCCAGTACTTC. Its protein is CASSRRREVETQYF.

This clonotype has more than one count but fewer than ten. The J gene is TRBJ1-2, the V gene TRBV20-1, with a possible D match to TRBD1 (6 bases). With 5 bases removed from V and 9 bases from J, the gap between germline ends came to 16 bases. Germline values: CDR1 DFQATT, CDR2 SNEGSKA (reference sequence). This CDR3 comprises 12 residues. DNA for the CDR3: TGCAGTGCTCCGACAGGTAGATTAAGCTACACCTTC. Its translation is CSAPTGRLSYTF.

In this sample, this clonotype turned up a few times. This rearrangement joins TRBV7-9 to TRBJ2-5; D possibly corresponds to TRBD2 (5 bases). This CDR3 comprises 14 residues. Per the germline V gene, CDR1 is SEHNR and CDR2 is FQNEAQ (reference sequence). V shed 5 bases and J shed 2 bases, with 12 bases lying between them. The CDR3 DNA reads TGTGCCAGCAGCCCTCAACTAGGTCAAGAGACCCAGTACTTC. It encodes CASSPQLGQETQYF. The complete variable domain, with remaining parts taken from reference TRBV7-9 and TRBJ2-5, reads DTGVSQNPRHKITKRGQNVTFRCDPISEHNRLYWYRQTLGQGPEFLTYFQNEAQLEKSRLLSDRFSAERPKGSFSTLEIQRTEQGDSAMYLCASSPQLGQETQYFGPGTRLLVL.

The V call is TRBV20-1, the J call TRBJ1-1, with 8 bases aligning to TRBD1. The germline V gene encodes CDR1 DFQATT and CDR2 SNEGSKA (reference sequence). The CDR3 consists of 18 residues. V lost 1 base, J lost 4 bases, and 17 bases stayed unmatched. CDR3 protein: CSARGTRGRVYGSTEAFF. The CDR3 coding sequence is TGCAGTGCTAGAGGGACCAGGGGGCGGGTTTATGGGAGCACTGAAGCTTTCTTT.

This clonotype was detected a few times. The V gene is TRBV6-4, the J gene TRBJ1-2; TRBD1 aligns across 8 bases. CDR3 length: 13 amino acids. CDR1 is MRHNA, CDR2 SNTAGT, per germline. Trimming at V came to 10 bases and at J to 5 bases, leaving 9 bases not matched to a gene. In nucleotides, the CDR3 is TGTGCCACTTCTCCGGACAGGGATTATGGCTACACCTTC. Protein sequence: CATSPDRDYGYTF.

Only a few counts were recorded for this clonotype. J is TRBJ2-7 and V is TRBV20-1; maybe TRBD2 (6 bases). The CDR3 contains 14 residues. The V end was cut by 0 bases, the J end by 6 bases, with 15 bases between. CDR1 DFQATT and CDR2 SNEGSKA come from the germline V gene (reference sequence). Written as DNA, the CDR3 is TGCAGTGCTAGAGAATCCCGGGACTTTCTCGAGCAGTACTTC. Translation gives CSARESRDFLEQYF.

The chain couples TRBV2 to TRBJ2-7, with D perhaps given as TRBD1 or TRBD2 (6 bases each). V was clipped by 7 bases and J by 3 bases, with 10 bases between them. The CDR3 contains 12 residues. The germline gives CDR1 SNHLY, CDR2 FYNNEI. The CDR3 here is CASTGEDYEQYF. CDR3 in DNA: TGTGCCAGCACAGGGGAGGACTACGAGCAGTACTTC.

This clonotype appeared a few times. A junction boundary mismatches the germline segment, possibly from a read error. CDR3 region: CSVEVLGGDHETQYF. The CDR3 DNA sequence: TGCAGCGTTGAAGTCTTAGGCGGGGACCACGAGACCCAGTACTTC. V gene TRBV29-1 combines with J gene TRBJ2-5; D might be TRBD2 (6 bases). The germline CDR1 and CDR2 sequences are SQVTM and ANQGSEA. The CDR3 is made up of 15 amino acids.

For this clonotype: One end of the junction does not line up with germline, which may come from a read error. The CDR3 reads CASSFRLAGGGEQLF. The CDR3 DNA reads as TGTGCCAGCAGTTTTCGACTAGCGGGAGGCGGTGAGCAGCTCTTC. V is TRBV28 and J is TRBJ2-1; 13 positions match TRBD2. The CDR3 consists of 15 residues. Germline V gives CDR1 MDHEN, CDR2 SYDVKM.

Only a few counts were recorded for this clonotype. The chain uses TRBV12-3 or TRBV12-4 and TRBJ1-3, with D unclear. V was cut by 3 bases and J by 1 base, with 7 bases left in between. There are 14 residues in the CDR3. CDR3 loop: CASSFQVSGNTIYF. The DNA of the CDR3 is TGTGCCAGCAGTTTTCAGGTTTCTGGAAACACCATATATTTT.

The chain employs TRBV6-5 and TRBJ2-5, with a possible D match to TRBD1 (6 bases). Germline lookup yields CDR1 MNHEY and CDR2 SVGAGI. V gave up 0 bases and J gave up 4 bases, with 9 bases separating them. The CDR3 totals 14 residues. CDR3 coding DNA: TGTGCCAGCAGTTACTCACAAGGGGGAGAGACCCAGTACTTC. Translation: CASSYSQGGETQYF.

The chain employs TRBV29-1 and TRBJ1-2; tentatively, D is TRBD1 (6 bases). CDR1 and CDR2 (germline): SQVTM, ANQGSEA. The CDR3 is 14 residues long. The V end lost 3 bases, the J end lost 8 bases, and 19 bases lay between the germline ends. This CDR3 is CSVDRHEGGMGYTF. The DNA of the CDR3 is TGCAGCGTTGACCGTCATGAGGGGGGGATGGGCTACACCTTC.

Remarks on this clonotype: Germline is not matched at one junction end, which may reflect a read error. The chain uses TRBV7-9 and TRBJ2-1, with D maybe TRBD2 (5 bases). This CDR3 region has 15 residues. Germline V gene sequence: CDR1 SEHNR, CDR2 FQNEAQ (reference sequence). DNA for the CDR3: TGTGCCGGCAGCTTAGTGACGGGATCCTACAATGAGCAGTTCTTC. Protein product: CAGSLVTGSYNEQFF.

This clonotype has more than one count but fewer than ten. V is TRBV6-1 and J is TRBJ1-5; D ambiguous. CDR3 length: 14 residues. Trimming removed 3 bases at V and 0 bases at J, with 6 bases between. CDR1 and CDR2 from the germline V gene are MNHNS and SASEGT. Here the CDR3 DNA reads TGTGCCAGCAGTGAGGGATATAGCAATCAGCCCCAGCATTTT. Translating gives CASSEGYSNQPQHF.

The rearrangement joins TRBV6-5 to TRBJ1-2; no clear D. Trimming took 6 bases from V and 1 from J, leaving 12 bases between them. The CDR3 has 14 residues. Germline CDR1 and CDR2: MNHEY and SVGAGI. The CDR3 reads CASSRAGINYGYTF. The CDR3 nucleotides are TGTGCCAGCAGCCGAGCGGGTATTAACTATGGCTACACCTTC.

This clonotype was detected a few times. V and J are TRBV5-1 and TRBJ2-4, with TRBD1 matching 9 bases. Germline V gene sequence: CDR1 SGHRS, CDR2 YFSETQ. The junction had 4 bases not matched to a gene; V was cut back by 3 bases and J by 0 bases. CDR3 length: 16 amino acids. CDR3 sequence: CASSYRTGVAKNIQYF. DNA of the CDR3: TGCGCCAGCAGCTATCGGACAGGGGTAGCCAAAAACATTCAGTACTTC.

This clonotype turned up a few times. The rearrangement links TRBV28 to TRBJ2-1; no reliable D call. CDR3 size: 15 residues. Deletions cut 6 bases from V and 7 bases from J, with 19 bases between. The germline V gene has CDR1 MDHEN and CDR2 SYDVKM. CDR3 coding DNA: TGTGCCAGCAGCGAAACCTTGGGATTAGAGAATGAGCAGTTCTTC. Encoded protein: CASSETLGLENEQFF.